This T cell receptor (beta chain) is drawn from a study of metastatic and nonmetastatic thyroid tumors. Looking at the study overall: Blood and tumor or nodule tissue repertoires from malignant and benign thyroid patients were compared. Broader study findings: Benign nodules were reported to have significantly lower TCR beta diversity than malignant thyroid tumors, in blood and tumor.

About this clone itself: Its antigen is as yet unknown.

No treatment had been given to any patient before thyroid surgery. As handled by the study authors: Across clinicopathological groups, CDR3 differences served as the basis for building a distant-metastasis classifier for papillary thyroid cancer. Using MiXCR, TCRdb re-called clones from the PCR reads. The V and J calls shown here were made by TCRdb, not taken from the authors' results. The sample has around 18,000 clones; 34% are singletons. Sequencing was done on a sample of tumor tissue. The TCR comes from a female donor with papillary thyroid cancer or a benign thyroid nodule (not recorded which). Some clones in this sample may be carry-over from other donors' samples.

The CDR3 nucleotides read TGTGCCAGCAGCGCCCGACTAGCGGGGTCAGATACGCAGTATTTT. Encoded protein: CASSARLAGSDTQYF. The chain carries TRBV7-8 and TRBJ2-3, with 11 bases identical to TRBD2. CDR1 is SGHVS and CDR2 is FQNEAQ in the germline V gene. J gave up 4 bases and V 5 bases, and 5 bases lay outside the gene matches. The CDR3 consists of 15 residues.